The 31 T cell receptor beta chains below were found in one sample sequenced in a study of blood T cell repertoires in COVID-19. Profiled with immunoSEQ multiplex PCR; TCRdb holds only in-frame clones, not every one. The sample consists of 250,000 to 400,000 clones, about nine tenths of them appearing once. Sample: peripheral blood. The receptors were sampled from a woman aged 25-40 years with COVID-19, enrolled during active disease.

This clone has a single count. The V and J genes are TRBV24-1 and TRBJ2-2, with TRBD2 as a possible D gene (5 bases). The CDR3 contains 18 residues. Deletions cut 4 bases from V and 0 bases from J, with 17 bases between. CDR1 KGHDR and CDR2 SFDVKD come from the germline V gene. The CDR3 is CATSEHRTARSNTGELFF. The CDR3, as DNA: TGTGCCACCAGTGAACATCGGACTGCGCGATCGAACACCGGGGAGCTGTTTTTT.

The V and J genes are TRBV2 and TRBJ2-3; TRBD1 matches 10 bases. This CDR3 is built from 14 residues. Germline V gene data show CDR1 as SNHLY and CDR2 as FYNNEI. V shed 7 bases and J 3 bases; nucleotides not matched to a gene: 4. For the CDR3, the DNA is TGTGCCAGCATACGGACAGGGGGGACAGATACGCAGTATTTT. Translation gives CASIRTGGTDTQYF.

The chain joins TRBV5-1 to TRBJ1-3; 7 positions match TRBD1. Germline CDR1 reads SGHRS; CDR2 reads YFSETQ. V was clipped by 1 base and J by 3 bases; unmatched bases: 4. This CDR3 has 15 residues. CDR3 coding DNA: TGCGCCAGCAGCTTGACAGGGACAGTTGGAAACACCATATATTTT. It translates to CASSLTGTVGNTIYF.

A few counts support this clone. This sequence joins TRBV12-1 and TRBJ2-1; TRBD2, the D gene given by the table, was not confirmed from the DNA. TRBV12-1 is reported as a pseudogene. The CDR3 spans 14 residues. The CDR3: CASSFRTSGNEQFF. The CDR3 nucleotides read TGTGCCAGCAGCTTCAGGACTAGCGGTAATGAGCAGTTCTTC.

The chain couples TRBV6-4 to TRBJ2-1; D is uncertain. With 2 bases removed from V and 1 base from J, the gap between germline ends came to 9 bases. Germline V gives CDR1 MRHNA, CDR2 SNTAGT. The CDR3 is 15 amino acids. CDR3 sequence (DNA): TGTGCCAGCAGTGACGAAGCGTCATCCTACAATGAGCAGTTCTTC. It codes for CASSDEASSYNEQFF.

The chain recombines TRBV11-2 with TRBJ2-3; D possibly corresponds to TRBD2 (6 bases). Germline CDR1 and CDR2: SGHAT and FQNNGV. V was shortened by 7 bases and J by 0 bases, with 14 bases between the two germline ends. This CDR3 comprises 15 residues. The CDR3: CASNIRGASTDTQYF. The DNA for the CDR3 is TGTGCCAGCAATATCCGCGGGGCCAGCACAGATACGCAGTATTTT.

The V call is TRBV5-1, the J call TRBJ2-2, with TRBD2 as a possible D gene (6 bases). CDR1 SGHRS and CDR2 YFSETQ come from the germline V gene. Trimming took off 0 bases at V and 1 base at J, with 13 bases between the two ends. The CDR3 spans 17 residues. The CDR3 reads CASSLGGGTLNTGELFF. The CDR3 coding sequence is TGCGCCAGCAGCTTGGGCGGCGGGACCTTGAACACCGGGGAGCTGTTTTTT. Supplemented by reference TRBV5-1 and TRBJ2-2, the full variable domain reads KAGVTQTPRYLIKTRGQQVTLSCSPISGHRSVSWYQQTPGQGLQFLFEYFSETQRNKGNFPGRFSGRQFSNSRSEMNVSTLELGDSALYLCASSLGGGTLNTGELFFGEGSRLTVL.

CDR3 in DNA: TGTGCCAGCAGTTTGTTCCTTAACTATGGCTACACCTTC. Amino acids: CASSLFLNYGYTF. The chain links TRBV28 to TRBJ1-2, with D uncertain. Trimming took 3 bases from V and 1 from J, leaving 6 bases between them. Germline V gene lookup returns CDR1 MDHEN and CDR2 SYDVKM. The CDR3 contains 13 residues.

This chain joins TRBV6-5 and TRBJ1-4; D is possibly TRBD1 (6 bases). The CDR3 runs 15 residues. Trimming cost V 3 bases and J 7 bases, with 15 bases left between them. CDR1 is MNHEY and CDR2 is SVGAGI in the germline V gene. CDR3 protein: CASSYSGTQGEKLFF. As DNA, the CDR3 is TGTGCCAGCAGTTATTCCGGGACACAGGGTGAAAAACTGTTTTTT.

The J gene is TRBJ1-1, the V gene TRBV19; D possibly corresponds to TRBD1 (5 bases). The V end was cut by 6 bases, the J end by 1 base, with 12 bases between. The CDR3 consists of 14 residues. Germline V gives CDR1 LNHDA, CDR2 SQIVND (reference sequence). The CDR3 loop reads CASSQPQGNTEAFF. The CDR3 nucleotides are TGTGCCAGTAGCCAACCCCAGGGGAACACTGAAGCTTTCTTT.

The chain carries TRBV23-1 and TRBJ2-5; D is perhaps TRBD1 (6 bases). TRBV23-1 is identified as an open reading frame with a role that is uncertain. The CDR3 totals 20 residues. V lost 2 bases to trimming and J lost 2 bases, with 27 bases between them. For the CDR3, the DNA is TGCGCCAGCAGTCAAGTCCCCCCCGACAGGCGGAAGGTCCCACAAGAGACCCAGTACTTC. It yields the protein CASSQVPPDRRKVPQETQYF.

The rearrangement links TRBV5-4 to TRBJ2-1; the match to TRBD2 covers 13 bases. The CDR3 has 16 residues. Germline assignment: CDR1 SGHNT and CDR2 YYREEE (reference sequence). The J segment lost 8 bases and the V segment lost 5 bases, leaving 10 bases of the junction unmatched. This CDR3 reads CASSTRLAGGRDEQFF. In DNA form, the CDR3 reads TGTGCCAGCAGTACCCGACTAGCGGGAGGTCGAGATGAGCAGTTCTTC.

The rearrangement joins TRBV28 to TRBJ1-1; 8 bases match TRBD1. The germline V gene encodes CDR1 MDHEN and CDR2 SYDVKM. CDR3 length: 17 amino acids. V lost 1 base, J lost 1 base, and 8 bases stayed unmatched. This CDR3 is CASSLYKSGGSNTEAFF. DNA of the CDR3: TGTGCCAGCAGTTTATATAAGTCAGGGGGCTCGAACACTGAAGCTTTCTTT.

V gene TRBV6-2 or TRBV6-3 combines with J gene TRBJ1-3; possible D gene TRBD1, 5 bases. Trimming pared 0 bases from V and 8 bases from J, leaving 11 bases between. The CDR3 has 14 residues. CDR1 and CDR2 (germline): MNHEY, SVGEGT. CDR3 region: CASSYSGLGHTIYF. The CDR3 coding sequence is TGTGCCAGCAGTTACTCGGGACTCGGGCACACCATATATTTT.

The chain carries TRBV3-1 (or the pseudogene TRBV3-2) and TRBJ2-5; unclear D gene. Germline V CDR1 and CDR2: LGHDT, YNNKEL (reference sequence). V dropped 8 bases and J dropped 5 bases, with 12 bases sitting between them. The CDR3 sequence is 12 residues long. The CDR3 protein is CASAIVRETQYF. The CDR3 coding sequence is TGTGCCAGCGCCATCGTACGGGAGACCCAGTACTTC.

This rearrangement joins TRBV7-8 to TRBJ2-7; maybe TRBD2 (5 bases). V dropped 1 base and J dropped 4 bases, with 8 bases sitting between them. The germline V gene encodes CDR1 SGHVS and CDR2 FQNEAQ. The CDR3 sequence is 13 residues long. In DNA form, the CDR3 reads TGTGCCAGCAGCTTAGGCTCGGGATACGAGCAGTACTTC. It translates to CASSLGSGYEQYF.

The CDR3 loop reads CASSLEDRGGNTIYF. CDR3 bases: TGTGCCAGCAGCTTGGAGGACAGGGGAGGAAACACCATATATTTT. V and J are TRBV5-5 and TRBJ1-3; 9 bases align to TRBD1. Germline V lookup: CDR1 SGHKS, CDR2 YYEKEE (reference sequence). V shed 0 bases, J shed 4 bases, and the junction held 2 bases outside the gene matches. The CDR3 is 15 residues long.

This clone has more than one count but fewer than ten. The DNA for the CDR3 is TGTGCCTGGAGTGTAGCAGCGGGAGGAGGGACCTACGAGCAGTACTTC. Translated: CAWSVAAGGGTYEQYF. The V gene is TRBV30, the J gene TRBJ2-7; 9 positions match TRBD2. The CDR3 totals 16 residues. The germline V gene encodes CDR1 GTSNPN and CDR2 SVGIG (reference sequence). Trimming took 0 bases from V and 2 from J; bases not matched to a gene: 8. Combining the CDR3 with reference TRBV30 and TRBJ2-7 gives the whole variable domain SQTIHQWPATLVQPVGSPLSLECTVEGTSNPNLYWYRQAAGRGLQLLFYSVGIGQISSEVPQNLSASRPQDRQFILSSKKLLLSDSGFYLCAWSVAAGGGTYEQYFGPGTRLTVT.

The chain links TRBV3-1 (or the pseudogene TRBV3-2) to TRBJ1-1, with D possibly TRBD1 on 6 matching bases. The CDR3 is 15 residues long. The V gene's germline CDR1 is LGHDT and CDR2 YNNKEL (reference sequence). V lost 1 base and J 4 bases, leaving 13 bases between the germline ends. The DNA for the CDR3 is TGTGCCAGCAGCCAAGCACAGGGCTGGGTCACTGAAGCTTTCTTT. Residues: CASSQAQGWVTEAFF.

This rearrangement joins TRBV5-1 to TRBJ2-1, with 7 bases aligning to TRBD1. J lost 3 bases, V lost 4 bases, and 4 bases had no gene match. The length of the CDR3 is 14 residues. CDR1 and CDR2 (germline): SGHRS, YFSETQ. CDR3 nucleotide sequence: TGCGCCAGCAGCAACCGACAGGGCTACAATGAGCAGTTCTTC. Protein: CASSNRQGYNEQFF. The whole variable domain, remainder taken from reference TRBV5-1 and TRBJ2-1, is KAGVTQTPRYLIKTRGQQVTLSCSPISGHRSVSWYQQTPGQGLQFLFEYFSETQRNKGNFPGRFSGRQFSNSRSEMNVSTLELGDSALYLCASSNRQGYNEQFFGPGTRLTVL.

The table lists this clone with a count of one. The chain is built from TRBV5-6 and TRBJ1-2, with 7 bases that match TRBD1. The germline gives CDR1 SGHDT, CDR2 YYEEEE. This CDR3 contains 15 residues. V lost 3 bases to trimming and J lost 2 bases; unmatched junction nucleotides: 7. The CDR3 protein is CASSSSGQINYGYTF. The CDR3 nucleotides are TGTGCCAGCAGCTCGTCGGGACAGATAAACTATGGCTACACCTTC.

The V and J genes are TRBV16 and TRBJ2-7, with D perhaps TRBD1 (5 bases). Germline assignment: CDR1 KGHSY and CDR2 FQNENV. The CDR3 length is 14 residues. Trimming removed 1 base from V and 2 bases from J, with 9 bases in between. CDR3 coding DNA: TGTGCCAGCAGCCAATGGGGCAGCACCTACGAGCAGTACTTC. Translated: CASSQWGSTYEQYF.

V gene TRBV7-8 combines with J gene TRBJ2-2; D remains unclear. The CDR3 has 13 residues. The germline V gene encodes CDR1 SGHVS and CDR2 FQNEAQ. The germline V and J ends were trimmed by 5 bases and 5 bases, with 9 bases remaining between them. This chain's CDR3 is CASSRPQTGELFF. In DNA, the CDR3 is TGTGCCAGCAGCCGACCTCAGACCGGGGAGCTGTTTTTT.

The chain has TRBV24-1 and TRBJ2-5, with 8 bases fitting TRBD2. Trimming at V came to 4 bases and at J to 2 bases, leaving 8 bases not matched to a gene. This CDR3 comprises 16 residues. CDR1 KGHDR and CDR2 SFDVKD come from the germline V gene. The CDR3 sequence is CATSETGTRSQETQYF. The CDR3 DNA follows: TGTGCCACCAGTGAGACCGGGACTAGGAGTCAAGAGACCCAGTACTTC.

This chain links TRBV19 with TRBJ1-5; no clear D gene. The CDR3 has 13 amino acids. Germline V lookup: CDR1 LNHDA, CDR2 SQIVND (reference sequence). Trimming stripped 5 bases from V and 6 bases from J, with 11 bases between. CDR3 DNA: TGTGCCAGTAGTGGTGTGTGGAGTCAGCCCCAGCATTTT. The encoded protein is CASSGVWSQPQHF.

On this clone itself: Within the sample, other DNA sequences also encode this same CDR3. V gene TRBV30 combines with J gene TRBJ2-5; tentatively, D is TRBD2 (6 bases). The germline V gene encodes CDR1 GTSNPN and CDR2 SVGIG (reference sequence). With 0 bases removed from V and 5 bases from J, the gap between germline ends came to 7 bases. This CDR3 contains 12 residues. DNA for the CDR3: TGTGCCTGGAGTGTAGGAGGGGAGACCCAGTACTTC. Encoded protein: CAWSVGGETQYF.

CDR3 sequence: CASSVPGQGGDGYTF. CDR3 in DNA: TGTGCCAGCAGTGTCCCGGGACAGGGGGGCGATGGCTACACCTTC. J is TRBJ1-2 and V is TRBV28; 11 bases are a match to TRBD1. The CDR3 has 15 amino acids. CDR1 is MDHEN, CDR2 SYDVKM, per germline. With V trimmed by 5 bases and J by 6 bases, 8 bases remained unmatched.

Here the CDR3 reads CASSPDRAYEQYF. CDR3 DNA sequence: TGTGCCAGCAGTCCGGACAGGGCCTACGAGCAGTACTTC. This chain joins TRBV27 and TRBJ2-7; 8 bases are shared with TRBD1. Germline V gives CDR1 MNHEY, CDR2 SMNVEV (reference sequence). Germline trimming cut 5 bases from V and 2 bases from J; bases unmatched to any gene: 2. The CDR3 loop spans 13 amino acids.

Comments on this clone: Additional DNA sequences in this sample encode the identical CDR3. The V call is TRBV19, the J call TRBJ1-5, with D perhaps matching TRBD1 (5 bases). Trimming removed 2 bases from V and 6 bases from J, with 8 bases in between. This CDR3 contains 13 residues. Germline V CDR1 and CDR2: LNHDA, SQIVND (reference sequence). The CDR3 nucleotides are TGTGCCAGTAGTATACAGGGCGGTCAGCCCCAGCATTTT. It is translated as CASSIQGGQPQHF.

The chain combines TRBV3-1 (or the pseudogene TRBV3-2) with TRBJ1-1; no reliable D call. Trimming pared 8 bases from V and 2 bases from J, leaving 9 bases between. Germline V gives CDR1 LGHDT, CDR2 YNNKEL (reference sequence). This CDR3 is 12 amino acids long. The CDR3 DNA reads as TGTGCCAGCGGCCGCGGAAACACTGAAGCTTTCTTT. This sequence encodes CASGRGNTEAFF.

V usage is TRBV5-1 and J usage is TRBJ2-2; 7 bases agree with TRBD2. This CDR3 is 15 amino acids long. Germline CDR1 SGHRS, CDR2 YFSETQ. The V gene end was trimmed by 0 bases and the J gene end by 6 bases; junction bases not matched to a gene: 5. The CDR3 DNA sequence: TGCGCCAGCAGCTTGGGCGCGGGAGCGTCCGGGGAGCTGTTTTTT. Protein product: CASSLGAGASGELFF.